One sample yielded the 3 T cell receptor beta chains listed below, sequenced in a study of blood T cell repertoires in COVID-19. Assay used: immunoSEQ multiplex PCR; TCRdb lists only in-frame clones, some missing. This sample yields more than 100,000 clones, of which about four fifths are seen a single time; 16% belongs to the top ten. The sequencing sample was made of peripheral blood. The receptors shown here come from a man aged 55 to 70 with active or convalescent COVID-19.

This rearrangement joins TRBV5-1 to TRBJ2-1, with TRBD2 matching 13 bases. Germline-derived CDR1 and CDR2 are SGHRS and YFSETQ. V shed 0 bases and J 3 bases; nucleotides not matched to a gene: 6. This CDR3 contains 18 residues. In DNA, the CDR3 is TGCGCCAGCAGCTTGGAACTAGCGGGAGGGCCTATCTACAATGAGCAGTTCTTC. It translates to CASSLELAGGPIYNEQFF.

This clone was picked up a small number of times. The V gene is TRBV5-3, the J gene TRBJ1-5, with D uncertain. TRBV5-3 is sorted into the ORF group, with uncertain function. This CDR3 region has 15 residues. V lost 2 bases to trimming and J lost 2 bases, with 11 bases between them. The CDR3 loop is CARSFSRVGNQPQHF. The CDR3 DNA reads as TGTGCCAGAAGCTTTAGCCGGGTAGGCAATCAGCCCCAGCATTTT.

V usage is TRBV19 and J usage is TRBJ1-2, with a possible D match to TRBD1 (6 bases). This CDR3 contains 13 residues. V was pared by 10 bases and J by 7 bases, with 19 bases between. From germline, CDR1 is LNHDA and CDR2 SQIVND (reference sequence). The CDR3 nucleotides read TGTGCCACCGCCGACAGGACTCTCTTTGGCTACACCTTC. Translated, it gives CATADRTLFGYTF. The full variable domain, rest sourced from reference TRBV19 and TRBJ1-2, is DGGITQSPKYLFRKEGQNVTLSCEQNLNHDAMYWYRQDPGQGLRLIYYSQIVNDFQKGDIAEGYSVSREKKESFPLTVTSAQKNPTAFYLCATADRTLFGYTFGSGTRLTVV.